The entry below gives a single T cell receptor beta chain sequence along with its context. These data come from a study of blood T cell repertoires in COVID-19. Across the whole study: Sites in the United States, Italy and Spain provided acute and convalescent COVID-19 samples.

TCRdb keeps only in-frame clones here, not all; method: immunoSEQ multiplex PCR. This sample yields about 46,000 clones, of which 80% to 90% are seen a single time; 5.5% to 7.5% belongs to the top ten. Germline-derived CDR1 and CDR2 are MNHEY and SVGAGI. V gave up 6 bases and J gave up 5 bases, with 14 bases separating them. This CDR3 region has 15 residues. J is TRBJ1-6 and V is TRBV6-5; a weak D match, TRBD1 (5 bases). The sequenced sample consisted of peripheral blood. This clonotype was obtained from a woman older than 75 with acute or convalescent COVID-19. The CDR3 is CASSPLTVHNSPLHF. For the CDR3, the DNA is TGTGCCAGCAGCCCACTGACAGTCCATAATTCACCCCTCCACTTT.